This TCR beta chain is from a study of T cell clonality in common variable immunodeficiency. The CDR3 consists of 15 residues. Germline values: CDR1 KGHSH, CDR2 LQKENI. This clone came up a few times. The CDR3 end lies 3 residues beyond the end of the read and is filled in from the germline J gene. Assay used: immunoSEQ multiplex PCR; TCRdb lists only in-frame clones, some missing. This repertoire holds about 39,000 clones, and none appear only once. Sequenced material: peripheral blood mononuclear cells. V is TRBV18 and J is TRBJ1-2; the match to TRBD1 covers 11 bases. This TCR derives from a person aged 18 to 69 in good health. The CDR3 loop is CASSQRTGGHNDYTF. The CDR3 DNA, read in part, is TGTGCCAGCTCCCAGAGGACAGGGGGCCACAATGAC. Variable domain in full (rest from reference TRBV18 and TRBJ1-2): NAGVMQNPRHLVRRRGQEARLRCSPMKGHSHVYWYRQLPEEGLKFMVYLQKENIIDESGMPKERFSAEFPKEGPSILRIQQVVRGDSAAYFCASSQRTGGHNDYTFGSGTRLTVV.